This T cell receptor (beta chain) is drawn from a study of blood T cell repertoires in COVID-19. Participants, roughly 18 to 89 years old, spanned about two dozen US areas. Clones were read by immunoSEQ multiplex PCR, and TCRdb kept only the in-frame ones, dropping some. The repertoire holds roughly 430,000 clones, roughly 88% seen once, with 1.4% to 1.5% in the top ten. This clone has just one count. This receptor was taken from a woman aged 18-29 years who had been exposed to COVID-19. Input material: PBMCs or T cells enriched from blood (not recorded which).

CDR3 in DNA: TGCGCCAGCAGGGTGGGACTAGCGGTCGAGCAGTACTTC. It specifies CASRVGLAVEQYF. The chain carries TRBV10-2 and TRBJ2-7; 11 bases match TRBD2. After removal of 6 bases from V and 6 bases from J, the junction contained 4 bases not matched to a gene. This CDR3 is 13 amino acids long. Germline CDR1 reads WSHSY; CDR2 reads SAAADI.